These T cell receptor beta chains were read from a single sample in a study of shared clonotypes between healthy human individuals. Data came from immunoSEQ multiplex PCR; TCRdb stores just in-frame clones and leaves some out. The profile shows more than 2,000,000 clones, roughly 93% of them singletons. Sample: naive CD4+ T cells from PBMCs. Every receptor here comes from a young man in good health. Some clones in this sample may be carry-over from other donors' samples. Each CDR3 is given with its conserved first and last residue. The D gene is left open where the match is weak. The size field is filled for only some rows; it gives once, few, many or a size class.

J: TRBJ1-3
length: 14
V: TRBV29-1
size: once
D: .
CDR3: CSVVETRSGNTIYF
DNA: TGCAGCGTTGTGGAGACGCGCTCTGGAAACACCATATATTTT

J: TRBJ1-3
length: 15
V: TRBV11-2
size: .
D: TRBD1
CDR3: CASRSLGQRTSAIYF
DNA: TGTGCCAGCAGATCTTTGGGACAGCGGACGAGTGCCATATATTTT

J: TRBJ2-3
length: 16
V: TRBV18
size: .
D: TRBD1
CDR3: CASSKVGTGDTDTQYF
DNA: TGTGCCAGCTCAAAGGTTGGGACAGGGGACACAGATACGCAGTATTTT

J: TRBJ2-6
length: 14
V: TRBV7-3
size: .
D: .
CDR3: CASGESSGANVLTF
DNA: TGTGCCAGCGGGGAGAGCTCTGGGGCCAACGTCCTGACTTTC

J: TRBJ2-5
length: 15
V: TRBV6-1
size: .
D: TRBD1
CDR3: CASSKDWTGRETQYF
DNA: TGTGCCAGCAGTAAAGACTGGACAGGGAGAGAGACCCAGTACTTC

J: TRBJ2-5
length: 15
V: TRBV5-6
size: .
D: TRBD1
CDR3: CASSFGTGARETQYF
DNA: TGTGCCAGCAGTTTCGGGACAGGGGCACGAGAGACCCAGTACTTC

J: TRBJ2-7
length: 13
V: TRBV5-1
size: .
D: .
CDR3: CASSLAGFYEQYF
DNA: TGCGCCAGCAGCTTGGCCGGGTTCTACGAGCAGTACTTC

J: TRBJ2-7
length: 14
V: TRBV15
size: .
D: .
CDR3: CATSGSTDSYEQYF
DNA: TGTGCCACCAGCGGATCGACGGACTCCTACGAGCAGTACTTC

J: TRBJ1-2
length: 14
V: TRBV7-9
size: .
D: .
CDR3: CASSLIREPYGYTF
DNA: TGTGCCAGCAGCTTAATCCGGGAGCCCTATGGCTACACCTTC

J: TRBJ1-3
length: 14
V: TRBV6-6
size: few
D: .
CDR3: CASRPPGPGNTIYF
DNA: TGTGCCAGCAGACCACCAGGACCTGGAAACACCATATATTTT

J: TRBJ1-2
length: 13
V: TRBV5-1
size: .
D: .
CDR3: CASSVGINYGYTF
DNA: TGCGCCAGCAGCGTCGGGATAAACTATGGCTACACCTTC

J: TRBJ2-2
length: 17
V: TRBV7-2
size: .
D: TRBD2
CDR3: CASSTGLAGGPDGELFF
DNA: TGTGCCAGCAGCACGGGACTAGCGGGAGGGCCTGACGGGGAGCTGTTTTTT

J: TRBJ1-4
length: 12
V: TRBV10-3
size: .
D: .
CDR3: CAISEFEEKLFF
DNA: TGTGCCATCAGTGAGTTCGAGGAAAAACTGTTTTTT

J: TRBJ2-3
length: 11
V: TRBV9
size: .
D: .
CDR3: CASSYGDTQYF
DNA: TGTGCCAGCAGTTATGGGGATACGCAGTATTTT

J: TRBJ2-3
length: 15
V: TRBV5-1
size: .
D: .
CDR3: CASSPDTGRTYTQYF
DNA: TGCGCCAGCAGCCCAGATACTGGACGGACATATACGCAGTATTTT

J: TRBJ2-7
length: 14
V: TRBV29-1
size: .
D: TRBD1
CDR3: CSVDPGQGAREQYF
DNA: TGCAGCGTTGATCCGGGACAGGGGGCGCGGGAGCAGTACTTC

J: TRBJ1-5
length: 16
V: TRBV4-1
size: .
D: .
CDR3: CASSQGRGESNQPQHF
DNA: TGCGCCAGCAGCCAAGGGCGGGGGGAGAGCAATCAGCCCCAGCATTTT

J: TRBJ2-2
length: 12
V: TRBV30
size: .
D: TRBD1
CDR3: CAWGQDTGELFF
DNA: TGTGCCTGGGGACAGGACACCGGGGAGCTGTTTTTT

J: TRBJ1-1
length: 13
V: TRBV28
size: .
D: .
CDR3: CASRLVPLREAFF
DNA: TGTGCCAGCAGACTAGTGCCCCTCAGAGAAGCTTTCTTT

J: TRBJ1-4
length: 16
V: TRBV6-6
size: .
D: TRBD1
CDR3: CASSYRFEGADEKLFF
DNA: TGTGCCAGCAGTTACCGTTTTGAGGGGGCGGATGAAAAACTGTTTTTT

J: TRBJ1-5
length: 15
V: TRBV7-8
size: .
D: .
CDR3: CASSLVVERGQPQHF
DNA: TGTGCCAGCAGCTTAGTGGTAGAGAGGGGCCAGCCCCAGCATTTT

J: TRBJ2-5
length: 13
V: TRBV29-1
size: .
D: .
CDR3: CSAPETGSETQYF
DNA: TGCAGCGCCCCCGAGACAGGTTCGGAGACCCAGTACTTC

J: TRBJ1-1
length: 15
V: TRBV6-6
size: once
D: TRBD1
CDR3: CASTRGTGSFTEAFF
DNA: TGTGCCAGCACTCGCGGGACAGGGTCGTTCACTGAAGCTTTCTTT

J: TRBJ1-2
length: 13
V: TRBV27
size: .
D: .
CDR3: CASSPPGTEGYTF
DNA: TGTGCCAGCAGTCCCCCAGGGACGGAAGGCTACACCTTC

J: TRBJ1-4
length: 13
V: TRBV18
size: .
D: .
CDR3: CASSPGLGEKLFF
DNA: TGTGCCAGCTCACCTGGGCTTGGTGAAAAACTGTTTTTT

J: TRBJ2-1
length: 15
V: TRBV14
size: .
D: .
CDR3: CASSRPNLDYNEQFF
DNA: TGTGCCAGCAGCCGTCCTAACCTAGACTACAATGAGCAGTTCTTC

J: TRBJ2-3
length: 17
V: TRBV9
size: .
D: TRBD2
CDR3: CASSVASGRAGGDTQYF
DNA: TGTGCCAGCAGCGTAGCCAGCGGGAGGGCCGGGGGAGATACGCAGTATTTT

J: TRBJ2-1
length: 16
V: TRBV5-6
size: once
D: TRBD1
CDR3: CASSYKGQIPYNEQFF
DNA: TGTGCCAGCAGTTATAAGGGACAGATCCCCTACAATGAGCAGTTCTTC

J: TRBJ2-5
length: 15
V: TRBV28
size: .
D: TRBD2
CDR3: CASRGGLAGVETQYF
DNA: TGTGCCAGCAGAGGAGGACTAGCGGGAGTAGAGACCCAGTACTTC

J: TRBJ1-3
length: 14
V: TRBV2
size: .
D: .
CDR3: CASSQDSTLNTIYF
DNA: TGTGCCAGCAGCCAAGACAGCACCCTAAACACCATATATTTT

J: TRBJ2-5
length: 13
V: TRBV5-1
size: .
D: .
CDR3: CASSVSSVETQYF
DNA: TGCGCCAGCAGCGTTAGTAGTGTGGAGACCCAGTACTTC

J: TRBJ2-7
length: 15
V: TRBV9
size: .
D: .
CDR3: CASSVGQDVLYEQYF
DNA: TGTGCCAGCAGCGTAGGTCAGGATGTTTTGTACGAGCAGTACTTC

J: TRBJ2-5
length: 18
V: TRBV6-1
size: .
D: TRBD2
CDR3: CASSAGLAGPGMRETQYF
DNA: TGTGCCAGCAGTGCGGGACTAGCGGGACCGGGTATGAGAGAGACCCAGTACTTC

J: TRBJ2-3
length: 16
V: TRBV30
size: .
D: TRBD1
CDR3: CAWSRGQWRFTDTQYF
DNA: TGTGCCTGGAGTCGGGGACAGTGGAGATTCACAGATACGCAGTATTTT

J: TRBJ2-3
length: 16
V: TRBV6-5
size: once
D: TRBD2
CDR3: CASSYSVSGRAQGQYF
DNA: TGTGCCAGCAGTTACTCGGTCAGCGGGAGGGCCCAGGGGCAGTATTTT

J: TRBJ2-1
length: 15
V: TRBV11-3
size: .
D: .
CDR3: CASSLDGRFGSEQFF
DNA: TGTGCCAGCAGCTTAGACGGGAGATTCGGGAGTGAGCAGTTCTTC

J: TRBJ2-1
length: 16
V: TRBV28
size: .
D: TRBD1
CDR3: CASSPGGQGSYNEQFF
DNA: TGTGCCAGCAGTCCCGGGGGACAGGGTTCCTACAATGAGCAGTTCTTC

J: TRBJ2-1
length: 16
V: TRBV9
size: .
D: TRBD2
CDR3: CASSVASTSGLNEQFF
DNA: TGTGCCAGCAGCGTAGCCAGTACTAGCGGACTCAATGAGCAGTTCTTC

J: TRBJ1-2
length: 15
V: TRBV28
size: .
D: TRBD1
CDR3: CASSRNRGRDYGYTF
DNA: TGTGCCAGCAGCCGCAACAGGGGGCGGGACTATGGCTACACCTTC

J: TRBJ1-4
length: 16
V: TRBV27
size: .
D: TRBD1
CDR3: CASSLLRRQGVEKLFF
DNA: TGTGCCAGCAGTTTATTACGGAGGCAGGGGGTGGAAAAACTGTTTTTT

J: TRBJ1-4
length: 12
V: TRBV18
size: .
D: .
CDR3: CASSPQREKLFF
DNA: TGTGCCAGCTCCCCCCAGCGGGAGAAACTGTTTTTT

J: TRBJ2-7
length: 15
V: TRBV15
size: .
D: .
CDR3: CATSRDPEGIHEQYF
DNA: TGTGCCACCAGCAGAGACCCGGAGGGGATCCACGAGCAGTACTTC

J: TRBJ2-1
length: 14
V: TRBV7-3
size: once
D: TRBD2
CDR3: CASSFSGRVNEQFF
DNA: TGTGCCAGCAGCTTCAGCGGGAGGGTAAATGAGCAGTTCTTC

J: TRBJ2-4
length: 12
V: TRBV11-2
size: .
D: .
CDR3: CASSLEGGIQYF
DNA: TGTGCCAGCAGCTTAGAGGGGGGCATTCAGTACTTC

J: TRBJ2-7
length: 14
V: TRBV5-1
size: .
D: .
CDR3: CASSPDTNGYEQYF
DNA: TGCGCCAGCAGCCCCGACACCAATGGGTACGAGCAGTACTTC

J: TRBJ1-4
length: 12
V: TRBV28
size: .
D: TRBD1
CDR3: CATRTGMEKLFF
DNA: TGTGCCACTCGGACAGGGATGGAAAAACTGTTTTTT

J: TRBJ1-5
length: 14
V: TRBV13
size: .
D: .
CDR3: CASSLLQGNQPQHF
DNA: TGTGCCAGCAGCCTCCTCCAGGGGAATCAGCCCCAGCATTTT

J: TRBJ1-5
length: 14
V: TRBV6-5
size: .
D: .
CDR3: CASSRWRSNQPQHF
DNA: TGTGCCAGCAGTAGGTGGCGTAGCAATCAGCCCCAGCATTTT

J: TRBJ2-2
length: 13
V: TRBV7-3
size: .
D: .
CDR3: CASSMAGTGELFF
DNA: TGTGCCAGCAGCATGGCGGGGACCGGGGAGCTGTTTTTT